This entry describes one T cell receptor beta chain. The CDR3 is 16 residues long. V shed 1 base and J 0 bases; nucleotides not matched to a gene: 4. The germline V gene has CDR1 SGHRS and CDR2 YFSETQ. The sample belongs to a study of blood T cell repertoires in COVID-19. Study overall: COVID-19 samples collected from the United States, Italy and Spain covered acute and convalescent phases.

The age range of participants was about 18 to 95 years, with residence in around 22 US areas. Two consecutive negative NP/OP PCR tests, clearance, or resolved symptoms defined Cohort 3 recovery. How the authors handled the data: Amplifying reference gene primers gave estimates of nucleated cell counts. Clones were sequenced by immunoSEQ multiplex PCR, and TCRdb holds only the in-frame ones, with some missing. The V and J calls and clone size are taken from that table; D and trimming were inferred from the DNA. The table has around 310,000 clones, roughly 91% seen once. The chain has TRBV5-1 and TRBJ2-1; 7 bases agree with TRBD2. Material: PBMCs or T cells enriched from blood (not recorded which). The receptor was isolated from a woman aged 25 to 39 who had recovered from COVID-19. The CDR3 here is CASSLTSDFSYNEQFF. The CDR3 DNA follows: TGCGCCAGCAGCTTGACTAGCGATTTCTCCTACAATGAGCAGTTCTTC.